This T cell receptor beta chain was observed in a study of T-cell memory formation after mild COVID-19. Study-wide context: The two donors had largely donor-specific TCR clusters.

This clonotype has more than one count but fewer than ten. One entry per CDR3 protein, called by TCRdb with MiXCR from the 5' RACE reads. The sample shows 400,000 to 450,000 distinct CDR3 sequences, roughly 18% of them seen only once. V dropped 0 bases and J dropped 2 bases, with 12 bases sitting between them. The CDR3 is 15 amino acids. Germline loops: CDR1 DFQATT, CDR2 SNEGSKA (reference sequence). The sequence derives from a man aged 18 to 35 who had mild COVID-19 (a few samples of this study predate the infection). Cell type and time point are not known. The sample was PBMCs or a T cell subset sorted from them (not recorded which). This chain links TRBV20-1 with TRBJ2-3, with D tentatively TRBD1 (5 bases). In DNA form, the CDR3 reads TGCAGTGCTAGAGACTTGACAGCTAACACAGATACGCAGTATTTT. It encodes CSARDLTANTDTQYF.